This T cell receptor (beta chain) is from a study of cytomegalovirus exposure and HLA in healthy donors. Study-level results: A later analysis linked a missense DCLRE1C variant to TCR beta V- and J-gene trimming. Analyzed later, most CMV-associated TCR beta chains appeared HLA-restricted. Both high specificity and high sensitivity reportedly marked the classifier's diagnosis of cytomegalovirus status.

A multiplex PCR was run with 60 Vbeta primers and 13 Jbeta primers. Assay: immunoSEQ multiplex PCR; the TCRdb copy retains only in-frame clones and omits some. The sample includes over 50,000 clones, about 90% of them seen just once. On this clone: Its matching antigen is unknown.

Sequencing used PBMCs. The origin of this receptor is a man younger than 35 in good health and CMV-seronegative.

The CDR3 DNA reads TGTGCCAGCATTACCTTACAGGGGTTCGACACTGAAGCTTTCTTT. Translation gives CASITLQGFDTEAFF. This chain connects TRBV6-6 to TRBJ1-1; TRBD1 matches 7 bases. Germline lookup yields CDR1 MNHNY and CDR2 SVGAGI (reference sequence). Trimming cost V 7 bases and J 3 bases; bases outside gene matches: 11. This CDR3 comprises 15 residues.